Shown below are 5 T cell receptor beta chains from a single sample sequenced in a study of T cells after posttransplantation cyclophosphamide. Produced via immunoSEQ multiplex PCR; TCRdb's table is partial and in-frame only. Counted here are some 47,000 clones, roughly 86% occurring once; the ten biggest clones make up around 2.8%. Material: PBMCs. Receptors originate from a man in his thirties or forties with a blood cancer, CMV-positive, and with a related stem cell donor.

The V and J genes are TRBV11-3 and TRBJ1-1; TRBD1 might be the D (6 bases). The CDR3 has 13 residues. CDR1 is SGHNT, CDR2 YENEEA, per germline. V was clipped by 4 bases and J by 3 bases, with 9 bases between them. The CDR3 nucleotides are TGTGCCAGCAGCTACGGACAGCACACTGAAGCTTTCTTT. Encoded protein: CASSYGQHTEAFF. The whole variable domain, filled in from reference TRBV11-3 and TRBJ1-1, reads EAGVVQSPRYKIIEKKQPVAFWCNPISGHNTLYWYLQNLGQGPELLIRYENEEAVDDSQLPKDRFSAERLKGVDSTLKIQPAELGDSAVYLCASSYGQHTEAFFGQGTRLTVV.

Here the CDR3 reads CASSPRRIDKGEAFF. The CDR3, as DNA: TGTGCCAGCAGCCCGCGACGTATAGATAAGGGGGAAGCTTTCTTT. This chain connects TRBV7-2 to TRBJ1-1; a weak D match, TRBD1 (5 bases). The V end was cut by 5 bases, the J end by 8 bases, with 21 bases between. The CDR3 extends over 15 amino acids. Germline-derived CDR1 and CDR2 are SGHTA and FQGNSA. Complete variable domain (other parts from reference TRBV7-2 and TRBJ1-1): GAGVSQSPSNKVTEKGKDVELRCDPISGHTALYWYRQSLGQGLEFLIYFQGNSAPDKSGLPSDRFSAERTGGSVSTLTIQRTQQEDSAVYLCASSPRRIDKGEAFFGQGTRLTVV.

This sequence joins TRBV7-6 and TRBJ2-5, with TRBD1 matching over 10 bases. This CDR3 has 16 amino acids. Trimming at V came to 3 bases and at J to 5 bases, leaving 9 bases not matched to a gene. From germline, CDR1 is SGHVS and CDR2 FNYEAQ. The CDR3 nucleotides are TGTGCCAGCAGCTTTAGCTCTCGGACAGGGGGGGAGACCCAGTACTTC. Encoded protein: CASSFSSRTGGETQYF.

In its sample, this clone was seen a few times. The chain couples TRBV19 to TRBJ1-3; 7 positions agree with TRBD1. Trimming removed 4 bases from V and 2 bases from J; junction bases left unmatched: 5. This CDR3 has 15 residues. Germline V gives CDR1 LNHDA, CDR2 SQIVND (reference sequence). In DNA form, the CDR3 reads TGTGCCAGTAGTACACAGGGGTTTGCTGGAAACACCATATATTTT. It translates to CASSTQGFAGNTIYF.

The CDR3 DNA sequence: TGTGCCAGCAGCCATTCGGGACTCCTGAACACCGGGGAGCTGTTTTTT. Protein sequence: CASSHSGLLNTGELFF. The V call is TRBV13, the J call TRBJ2-2, with a possible D match to TRBD2 (6 bases). The germline CDR1 and CDR2 sequences are PRHDT and FYEKMQ (reference sequence). Deletions cut 5 bases from V and 1 base from J, with 14 bases between. This CDR3 is built from 16 residues.